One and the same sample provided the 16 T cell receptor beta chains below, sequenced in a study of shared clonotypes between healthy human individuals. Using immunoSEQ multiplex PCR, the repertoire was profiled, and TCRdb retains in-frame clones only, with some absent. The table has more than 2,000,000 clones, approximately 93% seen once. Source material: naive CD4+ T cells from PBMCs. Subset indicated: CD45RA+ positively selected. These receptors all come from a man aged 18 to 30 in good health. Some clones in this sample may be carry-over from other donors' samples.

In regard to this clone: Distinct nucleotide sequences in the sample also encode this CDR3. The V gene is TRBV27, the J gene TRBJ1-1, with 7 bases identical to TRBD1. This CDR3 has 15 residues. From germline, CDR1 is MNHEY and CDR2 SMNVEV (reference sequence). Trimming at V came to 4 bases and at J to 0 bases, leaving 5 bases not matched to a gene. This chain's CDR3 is CASSSDRLMNTEAFF. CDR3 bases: TGTGCCAGCAGTTCGGACAGGCTCATGAACACTGAAGCTTTCTTT.

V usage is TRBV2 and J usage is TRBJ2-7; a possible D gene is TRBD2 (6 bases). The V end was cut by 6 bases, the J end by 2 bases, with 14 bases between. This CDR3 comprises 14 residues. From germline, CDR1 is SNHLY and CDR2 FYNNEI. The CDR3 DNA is TGTGCCAGCAGGTCCACGGAGGGCACCTACGAGCAGTACTTC. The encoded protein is CASRSTEGTYEQYF.

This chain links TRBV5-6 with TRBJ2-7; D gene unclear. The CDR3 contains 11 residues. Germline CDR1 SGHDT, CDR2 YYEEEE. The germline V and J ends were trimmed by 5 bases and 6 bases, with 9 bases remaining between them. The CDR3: CASRLMGEQYF. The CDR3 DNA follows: TGTGCCAGCAGATTAATGGGCGAGCAGTACTTC. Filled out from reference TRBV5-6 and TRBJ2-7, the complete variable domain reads DAGVTQSPTHLIKTRGQQVTLRCSPKSGHDTVSWYQQALGQGPQFIFQYYEEEERQRGNFPDRFSGHQFPNYSSELNVNALLLGDSALYLCASRLMGEQYFGPGTRLTVT.

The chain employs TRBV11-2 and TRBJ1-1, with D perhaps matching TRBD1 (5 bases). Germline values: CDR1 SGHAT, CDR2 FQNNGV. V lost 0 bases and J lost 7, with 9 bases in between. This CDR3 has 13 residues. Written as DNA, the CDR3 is TGTGCCAGCAGCTTAGAGCGACAGTTTGAAGCTTTCTTT. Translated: CASSLERQFEAFF.

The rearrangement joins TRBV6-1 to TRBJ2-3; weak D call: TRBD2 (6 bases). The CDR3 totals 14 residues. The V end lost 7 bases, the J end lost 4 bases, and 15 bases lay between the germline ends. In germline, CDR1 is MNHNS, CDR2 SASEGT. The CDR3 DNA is TGTGCCAGCACCTTGGGGGGAGTCCCAGATACGCAGTATTTT. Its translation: CASTLGGVPDTQYF.

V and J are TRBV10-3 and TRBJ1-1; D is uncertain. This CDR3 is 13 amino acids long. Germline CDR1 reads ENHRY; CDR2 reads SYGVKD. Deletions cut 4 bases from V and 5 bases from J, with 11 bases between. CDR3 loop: CAISAPRRTEAFF. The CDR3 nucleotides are TGTGCCATCAGTGCCCCGCGAAGAACTGAAGCTTTCTTT.

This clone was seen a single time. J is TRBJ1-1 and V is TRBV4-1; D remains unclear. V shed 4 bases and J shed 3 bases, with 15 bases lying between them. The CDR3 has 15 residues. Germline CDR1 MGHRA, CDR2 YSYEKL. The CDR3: CASSPIILGDTEAFF. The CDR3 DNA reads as TGCGCCAGCAGCCCCATCATTCTTGGGGACACTGAAGCTTTCTTT.

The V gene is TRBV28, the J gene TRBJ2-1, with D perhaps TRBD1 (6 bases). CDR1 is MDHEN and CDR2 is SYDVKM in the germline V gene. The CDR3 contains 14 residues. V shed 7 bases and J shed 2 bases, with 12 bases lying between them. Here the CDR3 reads CASNPRGAYNEQFF. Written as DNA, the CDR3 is TGTGCCAGCAATCCCAGGGGCGCCTACAATGAGCAGTTCTTC.

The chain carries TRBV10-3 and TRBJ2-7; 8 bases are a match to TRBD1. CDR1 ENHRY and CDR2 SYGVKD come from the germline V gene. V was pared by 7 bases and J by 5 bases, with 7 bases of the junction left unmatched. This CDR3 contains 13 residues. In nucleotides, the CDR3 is TGTGCCATCAACAACAGGGGGGAAGACGAGCAGTACTTC. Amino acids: CAINNRGEDEQYF.

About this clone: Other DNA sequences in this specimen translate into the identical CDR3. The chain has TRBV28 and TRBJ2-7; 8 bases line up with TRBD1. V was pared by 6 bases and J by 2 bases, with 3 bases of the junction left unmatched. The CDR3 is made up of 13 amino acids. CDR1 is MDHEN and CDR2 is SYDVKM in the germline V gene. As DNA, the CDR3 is TGTGCCAGCAGGGGGACAGGTCCCTACGAGCAGTACTTC. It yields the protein CASRGTGPYEQYF. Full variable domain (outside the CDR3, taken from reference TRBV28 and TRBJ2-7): DVKVTQSSRYLVKRTGEKVFLECVQDMDHENMFWYRQDPGLGLRLIYFSYDVKMKEKGDIPEGYSVSREKKERFSLILESASTNQTSMYLCASRGTGPYEQYFGPGTRLTVT.

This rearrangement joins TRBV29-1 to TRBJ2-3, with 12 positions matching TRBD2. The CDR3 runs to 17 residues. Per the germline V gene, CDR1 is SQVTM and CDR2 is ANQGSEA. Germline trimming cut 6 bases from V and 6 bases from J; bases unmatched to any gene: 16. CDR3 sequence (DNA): TGCAGCGTCCTATCAAACCTAGGACTAGCGGGGTGGGATACGCAGTATTTT. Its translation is CSVLSNLGLAGWDTQYF.

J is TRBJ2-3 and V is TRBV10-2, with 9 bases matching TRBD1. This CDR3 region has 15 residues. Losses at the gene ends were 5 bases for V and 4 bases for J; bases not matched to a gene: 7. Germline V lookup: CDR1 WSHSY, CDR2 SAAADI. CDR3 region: CASSLGTGKADTQYF. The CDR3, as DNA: TGCGCCAGCAGTTTGGGGACAGGGAAGGCAGATACGCAGTATTTT.

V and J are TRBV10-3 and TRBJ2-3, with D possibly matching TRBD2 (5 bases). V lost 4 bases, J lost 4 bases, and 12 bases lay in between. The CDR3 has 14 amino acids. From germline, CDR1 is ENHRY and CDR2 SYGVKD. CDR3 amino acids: CAISGGQAADTQYF. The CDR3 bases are TGTGCCATCAGTGGCGGGCAGGCTGCAGATACGCAGTATTTT.

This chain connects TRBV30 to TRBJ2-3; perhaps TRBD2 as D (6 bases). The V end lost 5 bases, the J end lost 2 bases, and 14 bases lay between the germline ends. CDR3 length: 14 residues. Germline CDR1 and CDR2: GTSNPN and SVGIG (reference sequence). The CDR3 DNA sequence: TGTGCCTGGGGTGAGGGCGGGAACACAGATACGCAGTATTTT. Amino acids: CAWGEGGNTDTQYF.

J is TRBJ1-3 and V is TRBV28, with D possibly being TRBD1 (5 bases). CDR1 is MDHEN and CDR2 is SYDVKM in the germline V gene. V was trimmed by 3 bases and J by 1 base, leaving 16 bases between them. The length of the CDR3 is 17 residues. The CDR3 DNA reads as TGTGCCAGCAGTTTTCTGACAGTATCAACTTCTGGAAACACCATATATTTT. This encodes CASSFLTVSTSGNTIYF.

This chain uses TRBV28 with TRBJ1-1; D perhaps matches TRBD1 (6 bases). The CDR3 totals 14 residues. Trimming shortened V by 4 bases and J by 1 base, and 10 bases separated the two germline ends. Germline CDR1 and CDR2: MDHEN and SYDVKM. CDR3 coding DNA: TGTGCCAGCAGTTCCCAGGGGCCGAACACTGAAGCTTTCTTT. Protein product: CASSSQGPNTEAFF. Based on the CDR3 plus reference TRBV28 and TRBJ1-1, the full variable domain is DVKVTQSSRYLVKRTGEKVFLECVQDMDHENMFWYRQDPGLGLRLIYFSYDVKMKEKGDIPEGYSVSREKKERFSLILESASTNQTSMYLCASSSQGPNTEAFFGQGTRLTVV.